The clone carrying this T cell receptor beta chain has a handful of counts. The target antigen is unknown. This entry is derived from a study of T cells in Graves' hyperthyroidism and ophthalmopathy. General observations from the study: Most expanded thyroid clonotypes above 0.001 also appeared in blood.

Amplification targeted TCR beta CDR3 regions from RNA transcripts. During a first-round RT-PCR of the TCR CDR3, the HTBI primer set was used. From the multiplex PCR reads, TCRdb called clonotypes with MiXCR, one entry per CDR3 protein. This sample has fewer than 350,000 distinct CDR3 sequences, with 21% found just once. Germline CDR1 and CDR2: MRHNA and SNTAGT. The J segment lost 6 bases and the V segment lost 3 bases, leaving 15 bases of the junction unmatched. The CDR3 extends over 18 amino acids. Stable disease denoted Graves' hyperthyroidism without ophthalmopathy progression within 18 months. Aged 18 to 65, the patients had hyperthyroidism that was newly diagnosed and had lasted under 2 months. PBMCs were sourced from less than 13 ml fresh peripheral blood.

Sequencing was carried out using blood. The chain links TRBV6-4 to TRBJ2-3; 10 bases are shared with TRBD2. This sequence was found in a woman between 45 and 65 years old with Graves' hyperthyroidism. CDR3 in DNA: TGTGCCAGCAGTGAGTGGAATTGGTCTAGCGGGAGTACGGATACGCAGTATTTT. Its protein is CASSEWNWSSGSTDTQYF.